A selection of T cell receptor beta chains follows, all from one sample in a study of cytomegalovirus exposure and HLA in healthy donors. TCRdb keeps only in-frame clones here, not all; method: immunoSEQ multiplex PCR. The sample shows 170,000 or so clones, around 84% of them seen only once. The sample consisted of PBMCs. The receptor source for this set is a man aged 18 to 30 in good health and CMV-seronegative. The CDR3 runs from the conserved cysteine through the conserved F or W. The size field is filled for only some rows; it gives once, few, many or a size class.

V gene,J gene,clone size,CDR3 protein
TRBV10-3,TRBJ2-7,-,CAISERGLAGGEQYF
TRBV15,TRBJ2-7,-,CATSTTAYEQYF
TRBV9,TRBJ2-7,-,CASSVGRGGTGLYEQYF
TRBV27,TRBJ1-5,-,CASSRTVSNQPQHF
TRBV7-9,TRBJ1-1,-,CASSLQGGDTEAFF
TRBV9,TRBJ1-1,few,CASSLRVAGTEAFF
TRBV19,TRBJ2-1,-,CASSTGTGVSNEQFF
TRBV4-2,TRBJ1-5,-,CASSQDAEGVQPQHF
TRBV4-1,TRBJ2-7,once,CASSPSGGNYEQYF
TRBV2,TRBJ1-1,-,CASSRRTEAFF
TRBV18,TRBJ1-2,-,CASSPPGRDYGYTF
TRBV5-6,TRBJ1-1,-,CASRLGTGLRGTEAFF
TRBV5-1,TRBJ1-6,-,CASSGTGQGSAPLHF
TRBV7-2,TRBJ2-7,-,CASSPGGSRDEQYF
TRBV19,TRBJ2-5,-,CASSIGSGALVGETQYF
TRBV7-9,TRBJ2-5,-,CSSSLAAGPASETQYF
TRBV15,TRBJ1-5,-,CATSSRGFSNQPQHF
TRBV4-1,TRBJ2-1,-,CASSPSQTPNEQFF
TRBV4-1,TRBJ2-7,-,CASSQDGGVYEQYF